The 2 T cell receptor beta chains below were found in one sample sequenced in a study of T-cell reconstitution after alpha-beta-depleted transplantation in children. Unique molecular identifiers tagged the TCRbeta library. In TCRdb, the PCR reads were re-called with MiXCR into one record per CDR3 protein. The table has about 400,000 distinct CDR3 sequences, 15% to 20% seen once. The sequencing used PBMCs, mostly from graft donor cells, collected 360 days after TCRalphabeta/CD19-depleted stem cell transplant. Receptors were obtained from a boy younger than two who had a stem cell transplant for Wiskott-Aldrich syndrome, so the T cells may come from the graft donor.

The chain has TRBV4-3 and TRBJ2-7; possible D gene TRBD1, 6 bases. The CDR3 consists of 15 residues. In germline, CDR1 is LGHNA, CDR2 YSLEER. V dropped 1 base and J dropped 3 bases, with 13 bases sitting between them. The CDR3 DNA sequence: TGCGCCAGCAGCCAAGCTCACAGGGCCATCTACGAGCAGTACTTC. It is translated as CASSQAHRAIYEQYF.

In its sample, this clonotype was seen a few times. The CDR3 reads CASSQRLAGDPSKHPDTQYF. The CDR3 coding sequence is TGTGCCAGCAGCCAAAGACTAGCGGGGGACCCCTCAAAGCATCCAGATACGCAGTATTTT. The V call is TRBV4-2, the J call TRBJ2-3, with 12 nucleotides matching TRBD2. Germline V gene data show CDR1 as LGHNA and CDR2 as YNFKEQ. The CDR3 totals 20 residues. J was trimmed by 4 bases and V by 2 bases; bases with no gene match: 16.